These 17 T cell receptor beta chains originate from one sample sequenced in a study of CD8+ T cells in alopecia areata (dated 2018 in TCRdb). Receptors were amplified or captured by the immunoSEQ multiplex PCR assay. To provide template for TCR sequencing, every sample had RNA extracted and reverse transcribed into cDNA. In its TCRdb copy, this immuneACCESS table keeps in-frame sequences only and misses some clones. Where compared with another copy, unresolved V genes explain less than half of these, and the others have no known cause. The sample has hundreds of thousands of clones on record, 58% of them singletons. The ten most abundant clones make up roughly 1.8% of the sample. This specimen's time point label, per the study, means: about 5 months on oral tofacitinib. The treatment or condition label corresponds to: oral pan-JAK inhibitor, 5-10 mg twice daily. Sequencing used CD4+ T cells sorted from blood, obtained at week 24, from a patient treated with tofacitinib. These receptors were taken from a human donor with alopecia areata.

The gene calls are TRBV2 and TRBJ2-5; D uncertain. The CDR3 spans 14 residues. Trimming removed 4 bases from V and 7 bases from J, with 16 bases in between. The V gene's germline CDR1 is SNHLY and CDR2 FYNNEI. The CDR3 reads CASSVLDLRGTQYF. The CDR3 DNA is TGTGCCAGCAGTGTCCTCGACTTACGTGGGACCCAGTACTTC.

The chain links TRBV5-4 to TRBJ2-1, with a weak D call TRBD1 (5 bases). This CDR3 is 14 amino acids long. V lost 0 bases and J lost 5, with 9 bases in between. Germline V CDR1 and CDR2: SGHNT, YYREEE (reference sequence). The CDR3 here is CASSLVSGNNEQFF. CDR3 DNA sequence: TGTGCCAGCAGCTTGGTTTCAGGGAACAATGAGCAGTTCTTC.

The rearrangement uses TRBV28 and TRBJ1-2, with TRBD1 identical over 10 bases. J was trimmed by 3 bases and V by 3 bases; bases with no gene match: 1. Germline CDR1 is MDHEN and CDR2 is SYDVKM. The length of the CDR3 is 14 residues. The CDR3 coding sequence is TGTGCCAGCAGTTTGGGGACAGGGGACTATGGCTACACCTTC. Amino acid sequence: CASSLGTGDYGYTF.

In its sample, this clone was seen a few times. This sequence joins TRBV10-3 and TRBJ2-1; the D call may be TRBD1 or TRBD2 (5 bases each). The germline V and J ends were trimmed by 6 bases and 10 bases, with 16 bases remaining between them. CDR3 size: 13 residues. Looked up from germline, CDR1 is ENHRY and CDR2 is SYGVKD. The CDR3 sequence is CAIRGPEESEQFF. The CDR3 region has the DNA TGTGCCATCAGGGGACCTGAGGAATCGGAGCAGTTCTTC.

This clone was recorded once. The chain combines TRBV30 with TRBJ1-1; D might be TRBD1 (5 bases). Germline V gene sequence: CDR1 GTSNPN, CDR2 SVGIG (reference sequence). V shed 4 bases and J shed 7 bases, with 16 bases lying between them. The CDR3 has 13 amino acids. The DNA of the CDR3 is TGTGCCTGGACCTCCACTCTTGGGGGTGAAGCTTTCTTT. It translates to CAWTSTLGGEAFF.

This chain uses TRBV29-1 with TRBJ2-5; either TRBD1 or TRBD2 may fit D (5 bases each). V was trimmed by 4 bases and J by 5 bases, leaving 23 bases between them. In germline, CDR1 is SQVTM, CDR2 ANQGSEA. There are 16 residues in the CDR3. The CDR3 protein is CSVGPLLRRGLETQYF. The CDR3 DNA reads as TGCAGCGTTGGGCCCTTACTACGCCGGGGCCTGGAGACCCAGTACTTC.

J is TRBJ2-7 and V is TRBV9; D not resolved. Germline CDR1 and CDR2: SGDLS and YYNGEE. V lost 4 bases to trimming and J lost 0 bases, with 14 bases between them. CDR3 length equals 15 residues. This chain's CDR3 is CASSPTGPGSYEQYF. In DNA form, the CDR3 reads TGTGCCAGCAGCCCGACTGGTCCGGGCTCCTACGAGCAGTACTTC.

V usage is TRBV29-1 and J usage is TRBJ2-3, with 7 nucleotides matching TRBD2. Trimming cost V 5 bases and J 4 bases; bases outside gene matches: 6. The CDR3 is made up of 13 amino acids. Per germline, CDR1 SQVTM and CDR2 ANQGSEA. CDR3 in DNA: TGCAGCGTTTCGGGGGGAGGCCCAGATACGCAGTATTTT. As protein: CSVSGGGPDTQYF.

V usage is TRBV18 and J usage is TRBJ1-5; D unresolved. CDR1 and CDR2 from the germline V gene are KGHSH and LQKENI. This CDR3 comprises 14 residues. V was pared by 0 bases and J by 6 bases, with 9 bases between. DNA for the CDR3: TGTGCCAGCTCACCACCGGGAGGACTTCAGCCCCAGCATTTT. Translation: CASSPPGGLQPQHF.

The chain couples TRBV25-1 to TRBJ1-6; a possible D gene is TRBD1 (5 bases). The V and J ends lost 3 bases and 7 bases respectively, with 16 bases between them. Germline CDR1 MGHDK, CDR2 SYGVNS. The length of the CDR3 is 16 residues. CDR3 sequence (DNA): TGTGCCAGCAGTGATCGGGACCCAGGGTTAAATTCACCCCTCCACTTT. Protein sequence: CASSDRDPGLNSPLHF.

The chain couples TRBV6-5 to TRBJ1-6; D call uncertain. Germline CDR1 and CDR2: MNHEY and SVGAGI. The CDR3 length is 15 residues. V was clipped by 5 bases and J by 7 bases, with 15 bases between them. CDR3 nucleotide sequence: TGTGCCAGCAGTGTATCAGGTCCTCGGAATTCACCCCTCCACTTT. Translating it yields CASSVSGPRNSPLHF.

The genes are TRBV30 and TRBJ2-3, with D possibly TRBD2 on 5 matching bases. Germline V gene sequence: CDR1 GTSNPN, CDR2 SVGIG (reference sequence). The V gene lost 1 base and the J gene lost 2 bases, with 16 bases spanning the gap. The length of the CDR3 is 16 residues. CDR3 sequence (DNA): TGTGCCTGGAGTGCCTTCGGACTTACCGTCACAGATACGCAGTATTTT. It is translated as CAWSAFGLTVTDTQYF.

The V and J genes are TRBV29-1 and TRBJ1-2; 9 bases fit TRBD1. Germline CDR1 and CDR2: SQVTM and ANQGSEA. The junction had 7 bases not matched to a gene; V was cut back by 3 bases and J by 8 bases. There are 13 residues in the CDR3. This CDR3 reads CSVEAWTGDGYTF. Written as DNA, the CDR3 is TGCAGCGTTGAGGCCTGGACAGGGGACGGCTACACCTTC.

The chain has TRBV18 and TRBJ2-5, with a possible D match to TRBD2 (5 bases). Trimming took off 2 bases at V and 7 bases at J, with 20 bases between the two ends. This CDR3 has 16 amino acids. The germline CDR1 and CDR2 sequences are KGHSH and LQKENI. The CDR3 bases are TGTGCCAGCTCACCATCGGGGATAGGTGGTCATGGGACCCAGTACTTC. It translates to CASSPSGIGGHGTQYF.

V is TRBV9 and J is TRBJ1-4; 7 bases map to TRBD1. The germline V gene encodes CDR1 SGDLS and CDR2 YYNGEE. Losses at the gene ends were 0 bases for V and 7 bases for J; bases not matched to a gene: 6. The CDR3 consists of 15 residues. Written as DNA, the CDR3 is TGTGCCAGCAGCGTAGAAGGGACAGTCGGTGAAAAACTGTTTTTT. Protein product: CASSVEGTVGEKLFF.

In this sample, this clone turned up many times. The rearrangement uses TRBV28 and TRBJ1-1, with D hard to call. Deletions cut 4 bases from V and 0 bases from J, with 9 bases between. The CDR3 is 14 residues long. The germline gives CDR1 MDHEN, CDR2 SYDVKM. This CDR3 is CASSSGSMNTEAFF. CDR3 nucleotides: TGTGCCAGCAGTTCGGGTAGTATGAACACTGAAGCTTTCTTT. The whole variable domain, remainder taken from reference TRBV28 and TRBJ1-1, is DVKVTQSSRYLVKRTGEKVFLECVQDMDHENMFWYRQDPGLGLRLIYFSYDVKMKEKGDIPEGYSVSREKKERFSLILESASTNQTSMYLCASSSGSMNTEAFFGQGTRLTVV.

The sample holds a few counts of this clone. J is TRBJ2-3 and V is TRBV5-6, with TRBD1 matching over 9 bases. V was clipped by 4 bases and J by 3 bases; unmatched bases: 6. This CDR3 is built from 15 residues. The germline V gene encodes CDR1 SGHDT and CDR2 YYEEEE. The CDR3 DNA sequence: TGTGCCAGCAGCGCGGACAGGGGCTTGACAGATACGCAGTATTTT. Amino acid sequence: CASSADRGLTDTQYF.